One T cell receptor (beta chain) is described in this entry. The V gene's germline CDR1 is SNHLY and CDR2 FYNNEI. Trimming stripped 7 bases from V and 1 base from J, with 10 bases between. This CDR3 spans 13 amino acids. Data came from immunoSEQ multiplex PCR; TCRdb stores just in-frame clones and leaves some out. The table shows tens of thousands of clones, with 70% to 90% occurring only once. This entry belongs to a study of OX40 agonist ivuxolimab in advanced cancers. Sequencing used CD4+ or CD8+ T cells sorted from blood, obtained in a trial of the OX40 agonist ivuxolimab. The chain carries TRBV2 and TRBJ2-5; D possibly corresponds to TRBD1 (6 bases). The sequence was obtained from an adult with an advanced solid tumor such as melanoma, head and neck, liver or kidney cancer. The DNA of the CDR3 is TGTGCCAGCATCACAGGGATCCAAGAGACCCAGTACTTC. Its translation is CASITGIQETQYF.